A single sample gave rise to the 32 T cell receptor beta chains below, sequenced in a study of blood T cells in healthy people across ages. A J-beta primer mix and a sample-barcoded 5' primer were used in a second PCR of about 7 to 12 cycles. One entry per CDR3 protein, called by TCRdb with MiXCR from the 5' RACE reads. The repertoire holds 1,100,000 or so distinct CDR3 sequences, with under 55% as singletons. Sequences were obtained from blood. The receptors derive from a woman aged 55-70 years in good health.

On this clonotype: This may stem from a read error, because a much larger clone lies one nucleotide away. CDR3 region: CASRSGGICEQYF. The CDR3 DNA sequence: TGCGCCAGCAGGTCGGGGGGGATATGCGAGCAGTACTTC. This chain links TRBV10-2 with TRBJ2-7, with TRBD2 matching 8 bases. V shed 6 bases, J shed 6 bases, and the junction held 7 bases outside the gene matches. Looked up from germline, CDR1 is WSHSY and CDR2 is SAAADI. The CDR3 sequence is 13 residues long.

This clonotype was seen a handful of times. The V gene is TRBV4-2, the J gene TRBJ2-5; 11 bases match TRBD2. Germline CDR1 reads LGHNA; CDR2 reads YNFKEQ. This CDR3 contains 21 residues. Unmatched junction bases numbered 17, after V lost 0 bases and J lost 2 bases. The CDR3 protein is CASSQDSTSGRGIRLQETQYF. CDR3 coding DNA: TGTGCCAGCAGCCAAGATAGTACTAGCGGGAGAGGTATTAGGTTACAAGAGACCCAGTACTTC.

This chain connects TRBV7-2 to TRBJ2-5; D is perhaps TRBD2 (5 bases). Deletions cut 7 bases from V and 0 bases from J, with 9 bases between. This CDR3 spans 13 amino acids. Germline V lookup: CDR1 SGHTA, CDR2 FQGNSA. The CDR3: CASNRGNQETQYF. Here the CDR3 DNA reads TGTGCCAGCAACCGGGGTAACCAAGAGACCCAGTACTTC.

This rearrangement joins TRBV29-1 to TRBJ2-5; 7 bases map to TRBD1. V was clipped by 6 bases and J by 5 bases; unmatched bases: 12. CDR1 and CDR2 from the germline V gene are SQVTM and ANQGSEA. The CDR3 spans 14 residues. In nucleotides, the CDR3 is TGCAGCGTAGGAACAGGGGCAACAAGCGAGACCCAGTACTTC. This gives the protein CSVGTGATSETQYF.

This chain joins TRBV25-1 and TRBJ1-1; tentatively, D is TRBD1 (5 bases). With 0 bases removed from V and 3 bases from J, the gap between germline ends came to 8 bases. The CDR3 runs 14 residues. Looked up from germline, CDR1 is MGHDK and CDR2 is SYGVNS. CDR3 sequence (DNA): TGTGCCAGCAGTGAATACCAGGGAGACACTGAAGCTTTCTTT. Its translation is CASSEYQGDTEAFF.

The rearrangement uses TRBV9 and TRBJ2-1, with 7 bases lining up with TRBD2. J was trimmed by 6 bases and V by 0 bases; bases with no gene match: 9. CDR1 is SGDLS, CDR2 YYNGEE, per germline. The CDR3 has 16 amino acids. The CDR3 coding sequence is TGTGCCAGCAGCGTAGAGTCAGCGGGATTGGTCAATGAGCAGTTCTTC. Translated, it gives CASSVESAGLVNEQFF.

The chain employs TRBV27 and TRBJ2-7, with 8 nucleotides matching TRBD2. Germline V gene data show CDR1 as MNHEY and CDR2 as SMNVEV (reference sequence). V dropped 6 bases and J dropped 3; count of bases not matched to a gene: 7. The CDR3 length is 14 residues. Here the CDR3 reads CASRKLGTSYEQYF. The CDR3 nucleotides read TGTGCCAGCAGGAAATTAGGGACTAGCTACGAGCAGTACTTC.

This clonotype was picked up many times. The chain couples TRBV12-5 to TRBJ2-3; 8 bases are a match to TRBD2. CDR1 and CDR2 from the germline V gene are LGHNT and FRNRAP. The CDR3 length is 16 residues. The V segment lost 0 bases and the J segment 1 base; nucleotides outside the gene matches: 3. The CDR3 DNA reads TGTGCTAGTGGTTTGGTTGGGCGGGAGGGCACAGATACGCAGTATTTT. It specifies CASGLVGREGTDTQYF.

The chain employs TRBV10-3 and TRBJ1-2; 7 nucleotides match TRBD1. CDR3 size: 16 residues. J gave up 3 bases and V 2 bases, and 9 bases lay outside the gene matches. Germline CDR1 and CDR2: ENHRY and SYGVKD. The CDR3 is CAISEPRDRPDYGYTF. For the CDR3, the DNA is TGTGCCATCAGTGAGCCTCGGGACAGACCCGACTATGGCTACACCTTC.

There are a few counts of this clonotype. The chain combines TRBV2 with TRBJ2-4, with TRBD2 identical over 7 bases. Germline CDR1 and CDR2: SNHLY and FYNNEI. J was trimmed by 1 base and V by 0 bases; bases with no gene match: 12. This CDR3 has 19 residues. The CDR3 spells CASSEAGGRALVAKNIQYF. The CDR3 DNA reads TGTGCCAGCAGTGAAGCCGGTGGGAGGGCCCTCGTGGCCAAAAACATTCAGTACTTC. Combining the CDR3 with reference TRBV2 and TRBJ2-4 gives the whole variable domain EPEVTQTPSHQVTQMGQEVILRCVPISNHLYFYWYRQILGQKVEFLVSFYNNEISEKSEIFDDQFSVERPDGSNFTLKIRSTKLEDSAMYFCASSEAGGRALVAKNIQYFGAGTRLSVL.

This clonotype was recorded a few times. The rearrangement links TRBV4-2 to TRBJ2-3, with 15 bases identical to TRBD2. This CDR3 is built from 14 residues. V lost 8 bases, J lost 6 bases, and 3 bases stayed unmatched. Germline V lookup: CDR1 LGHNA, CDR2 YNFKEQ. The DNA of the CDR3 is TGTGCCAGCCGGACTAGCGGGAGGGCGGATACGCAGTATTTT. Residues: CASRTSGRADTQYF.

The V gene is TRBV20-1, the J gene TRBJ2-4, with D tentatively TRBD2 (6 bases). Deletions cut 2 bases from V and 0 bases from J, with 11 bases between. This CDR3 is built from 15 residues. The V gene's germline CDR1 is DFQATT and CDR2 SNEGSKA (reference sequence). The CDR3 reads CSARRGTLAKNIQYF. CDR3 nucleotide sequence: TGCAGTGCTAGACGGGGGACCCTAGCCAAAAACATTCAGTACTTC.

This clonotype was seen a handful of times. The chain is built from TRBV10-3 and TRBJ2-3; TRBD1 aligns across 7 bases. Germline CDR1 is ENHRY and CDR2 is SYGVKD. Trimming cost V 10 bases and J 4 bases; bases outside gene matches: 20. This CDR3 is 17 amino acids long. Here the CDR3 reads CASAPGQAVSFADTQYF. CDR3 in DNA: TGTGCCAGCGCACCCGGACAGGCAGTGAGCTTTGCAGATACGCAGTATTTT.

A few counts support this clonotype. A much larger clone differs from this one at a single base, so this may be a read error. The gene calls are TRBV20-1 and TRBJ2-7, with a weak D call TRBD1 (6 bases). The CDR3 is 12 amino acids. V was clipped by 5 bases and J by 0 bases, with 8 bases between them. Per germline, CDR1 DFQATT and CDR2 SNEGSKA (reference sequence). CDR3 in amino acids: CSAGDNSYEQYF. The CDR3 DNA sequence: TGCAGTGCTGGGGACAACTCCTACGAGCAGTACTTC.

V gene TRBV3-1 combines with J gene TRBJ2-3; D is possibly TRBD1 (5 bases). CDR1 LGHDT and CDR2 YNNKEL come from the germline V gene (reference sequence). Deletions cut 2 bases from V and 4 bases from J, with 10 bases between. The CDR3 contains 14 residues. The CDR3 DNA sequence: TGTGCCAGCAGCCAACCAGGGAAGTCAGATACGCAGTATTTT. This encodes CASSQPGKSDTQYF.

DNA of the CDR3: TGTGCCAGCAGTTCCCTCCCGACAGGGGCCTATGGCTACACCTTC. Translating gives CASSSLPTGAYGYTF. The chain has TRBV27 and TRBJ1-2; 8 bases map to TRBD1. The ends lost 4 bases at V and 4 bases at J; junction bases unmatched: 8. This CDR3 contains 15 residues. CDR1 is MNHEY and CDR2 is SMNVEV in the germline V gene (reference sequence).

This clonotype was counted once. V and J are TRBV12-3 or TRBV12-4 and TRBJ1-6, with TRBD1 as a possible D gene (6 bases). Trimming took off 2 bases at V and 5 bases at J, with 7 bases between the two ends. This CDR3 is 14 amino acids long. CDR3 in DNA: TGTGCCAGCAGTTTATACAGGGATAATTCACCCCTCCACTTT. Its translation is CASSLYRDNSPLHF.

The chain joins TRBV25-1 to TRBJ1-1, with a tentative D call TRBD1 (6 bases). This CDR3 is built from 14 residues. Germline CDR1 is MGHDK and CDR2 is SYGVNS. Between the trimmed V and J ends, which lost 7 bases and 1 base, there was a span of 13 bases. CDR3 in DNA: TGTGCCAGCAAACCCGGACAGTCGAACACTGAAGCTTTCTTT. Protein sequence: CASKPGQSNTEAFF.

The chain couples TRBV6-2 or TRBV6-3 to TRBJ2-4, with D possibly being TRBD1 (8 bases). The germline gives CDR1 MNHEY, CDR2 SVGEGT. The length of the CDR3 is 16 residues. V was cut by 7 bases and J by 0 bases, with 16 bases left in between. CDR3 amino acids: CASTGGTGLAKNIQYF. Written as DNA, the CDR3 is TGTGCCAGCACCGGGGGGACAGGATTAGCCAAAAACATTCAGTACTTC.

The V gene is TRBV20-1, the J gene TRBJ2-5; D is possibly TRBD1 (6 bases). The germline CDR1 and CDR2 sequences are DFQATT and SNEGSKA (reference sequence). Between the trimmed V and J ends, which lost 6 bases and 2 bases, there was a span of 16 bases. This CDR3 comprises 14 residues. The CDR3 region has the DNA TGCAGTGCATTCTATCCCAGGGGTCAAGAGACCCAGTACTTC. This sequence encodes CSAFYPRGQETQYF.

This chain connects TRBV30 to TRBJ2-3; TRBD2 might be the D (6 bases). The V end lost 3 bases, the J end lost 4 bases, and 17 bases lay between the germline ends. The CDR3 is made up of 15 amino acids. The germline V gene has CDR1 GTSNPN and CDR2 SVGIG (reference sequence). CDR3 sequence: CAWSGGNSGADTQYF. The CDR3, as DNA: TGTGCCTGGAGCGGCGGGAATAGCGGCGCAGATACGCAGTATTTT.

The chain has TRBV7-2 and TRBJ2-5; no firm D call. The CDR3 runs 14 residues. V was clipped by 5 bases and J by 7 bases, with 17 bases between them. Germline V lookup: CDR1 SGHTA, CDR2 FQGNSA. CDR3 amino acids: CASSRRALTVTQYF. CDR3 coding DNA: TGTGCCAGCAGCCGGAGAGCACTTACGGTGACCCAGTACTTC.

In this sample, this clonotype turned up a few times. The chain joins TRBV6-6 to TRBJ2-5; 7 bases are a match to TRBD2. V lost 4 bases, J lost 10 bases, and 15 bases stayed unmatched. The CDR3 length is 15 residues. CDR1 and CDR2 (germline): MNHNY, SVGAGI (reference sequence). The CDR3 DNA reads TGTGCCAGCAGTTCTATCGCCGGGGGGAGTAGCTACCAGTACTTC. This sequence encodes CASSSIAGGSSYQYF.

V is TRBV6-1 and J is TRBJ2-3; a possible D gene is TRBD2 (5 bases). CDR1 is MNHNS, CDR2 SASEGT, per germline. Trimming pared 6 bases from V and 3 bases from J, leaving 19 bases between. CDR3 length: 16 residues. CDR3 loop: CASSSFPGLSTDTQYF. CDR3 in DNA: TGTGCCAGCAGCTCCTTCCCCGGACTTAGTACAGATACGCAGTATTTT.

Here the CDR3 reads CSAAGRTTNTEAFF. The DNA for the CDR3 is TGCAGTGCGGCGGGACGGACTACGAACACTGAAGCTTTCTTT. The V gene is TRBV20-1, the J gene TRBJ1-1, with D perhaps TRBD1 (5 bases). Trimming shortened V by 6 bases and J by 1 base, and 15 bases separated the two germline ends. The CDR3 runs to 14 residues. Germline-derived CDR1 and CDR2 are DFQATT and SNEGSKA (reference sequence).

This clonotype has a handful of counts. The rearrangement uses TRBV28 and TRBJ1-5; D may be TRBD1 (6 bases). CDR3 length: 13 amino acids. V was trimmed by 2 bases and J by 8 bases, leaving 10 bases between them. From germline, CDR1 is MDHEN and CDR2 SYDVKM. CDR3 in amino acids: CASSLTGLKPQHF. Here the CDR3 DNA reads TGTGCCAGCAGTTTAACAGGGCTAAAGCCCCAGCATTTT.

The chain couples TRBV27 to TRBJ2-7, with 10 nucleotides matching TRBD1. Unmatched junction bases numbered 9, after V lost 6 bases and J lost 4 bases. Germline CDR1 and CDR2: MNHEY and SMNVEV (reference sequence). The CDR3 has 15 residues. The CDR3 nucleotides are TGTGCCAGCAGCCCCGCGACAGGGGGCGTTTACGAGCAGTACTTC. Translating gives CASSPATGGVYEQYF.

This clonotype was detected ten times or more. This chain connects TRBV15 to TRBJ2-3, with no clear D. The germline V gene has CDR1 LNHNV and CDR2 YYDKDF (reference sequence). The CDR3 extends over 12 amino acids. V gave up 0 bases and J gave up 3 bases, with 1 base separating them. The DNA for the CDR3 is TGTGCCACCAGCAGAGAAACAGATACGCAGTATTTT. Residues: CATSRETDTQYF.

This clonotype was recorded a few times. V usage is TRBV9 and J usage is TRBJ2-3; D may be TRBD1 (6 bases). This CDR3 has 15 residues. V dropped 1 base and J dropped 1 base, with 10 bases sitting between them. Germline CDR1 reads SGDLS; CDR2 reads YYNGEE. In nucleotides, the CDR3 is TGTGCCAGCAGCGTATTTTCAGGGGGCACAGATACGCAGTATTTT. Protein: CASSVFSGGTDTQYF. Full variable domain (rest looked up from reference TRBV9 and TRBJ2-3): DSGVTQTPKHLITATGQRVTLRCSPRSGDLSVYWYQQSLDQGLQFLIQYYNGEERAKGNILERFSAQQFPDLHSELNLSSLELGDSALYFCASSVFSGGTDTQYFGPGTRLTVL.

The table lists this clonotype with a count of one. This sequence joins TRBV11-2 and TRBJ2-2; 8 bases fit TRBD2. Germline CDR1 and CDR2: SGHAT and FQNNGV. V lost 5 bases and J lost 5; bases outside the gene matches: 10. This CDR3 is 16 amino acids long. The CDR3 sequence is CASSPWSGRGTGELFF. The CDR3 DNA reads TGTGCCAGCAGCCCGTGGAGCGGGAGAGGTACCGGGGAGCTGTTTTTT.

This clonotype was detected only a few times. V usage is TRBV9 and J usage is TRBJ1-2; weak D call: TRBD1 (5 bases). CDR3 length equals 12 residues. V shed 6 bases and J shed 5 bases, with 11 bases lying between them. Germline CDR1 is SGDLS and CDR2 is YYNGEE. The CDR3 sequence: CASNAGRYGYTF. CDR3 coding DNA: TGTGCCAGCAACGCAGGGAGATATGGCTACACCTTC.

This clonotype was seen a handful of times. This chain links TRBV24-1 with TRBJ2-5; 9 bases are shared with TRBD1. This CDR3 is built from 15 residues. Germline-derived CDR1 and CDR2 are KGHDR and SFDVKD. V shed 3 bases and J 3 bases; nucleotides not matched to a gene: 4. The CDR3 DNA reads TGTGCCACCAGTGATGACGGGACAGGGAAAGAGACCCAGTACTTC. Its translation: CATSDDGTGKETQYF.